The rows below give T cell receptor beta chains drawn from one sample of a study of blood T cell repertoires in COVID-19. The table came from immunoSEQ multiplex PCR; TCRdb's copy has only in-frame clones and leaves some out. Seen here are some 240,000 clones, around 84% observed once, and the top ten hold roughly 6.7%. Material for sequencing was PBMCs or T cells enriched from blood (not recorded which). The receptors were sampled from a woman aged 45-65 years who had been exposed to COVID-19. Each CDR3 is given with its conserved first and last residue.

CDR3,J,V
CASSRRQREKLFF,TRBJ1-4,TRBV12-3/TRBV12-4
CASSLTGSTDTQYF,TRBJ2-3,TRBV5-1
CASKTAGPRWEQFF,TRBJ2-1,TRBV27
CASSVGVVADTQYF,TRBJ2-3,TRBV5-1
CASIARGRGPYNEQFF,TRBJ2-1,TRBV28
CASSYPGQLNTEAFF,TRBJ1-1,TRBV6-5
CASSSNPNTEAFF,TRBJ1-1,TRBV11-2
CASSLGEDREKYF,TRBJ2-3,TRBV7-3
CASSWTGGGNTEAFF,TRBJ1-1,TRBV5-1
CASSFWTSGGVADTQYF,TRBJ2-3,TRBV13
CASSGGLLAKNIQYF,TRBJ2-4,TRBV19
CASSLVLAGGRRETQYF,TRBJ2-5,TRBV7-2
CAWSESWTGPFVNSPLHF,TRBJ1-6,TRBV30
CASSQYPKGQVSLNTEAFF,TRBJ1-1,TRBV4-2
CASSKNEKLFF,TRBJ1-4,TRBV12-3/TRBV12-4
CASSRDRAYTGELFF,TRBJ2-2,TRBV7-2
CASSFERGHTDTQYF,TRBJ2-3,TRBV19
CASSHPQGLGGYTF,TRBJ1-2,TRBV6-5
CASSDPQGQGESPLHF,TRBJ1-6,TRBV6-4
CASSLGGQGAYNEQFF,TRBJ2-1,TRBV28
CASSIRAGADTQYF,TRBJ2-3,TRBV19
CASSLVALDTKNIQYF,TRBJ2-4,TRBV7-2
CASSQEPLGGGEAFF,TRBJ1-1,TRBV3-1/TRBV3-2
CASSNVGRGQGTYEQYF,TRBJ2-7,TRBV21-1
CASSLGQLKHNEQFF,TRBJ2-1,TRBV5-5
CASSPWRQQNTEAFF,TRBJ1-1,TRBV5-1
CSASPHDSGNTIYF,TRBJ1-3,TRBV20-1
CASSLLRGLPDTQYF,TRBJ2-3,TRBV13
CASSRLATYEQFF,TRBJ2-1,TRBV18
CASSDGTGIYEQYF,TRBJ2-7,TRBV5-1
CASSSSGGIATDTQYF,TRBJ2-3,TRBV7-9
CASSGQRRGVTDTQYF,TRBJ2-3,TRBV27
CSDRTGYGYTF,TRBJ1-2,TRBV29-1
CASSGGHYPTEAFF,TRBJ1-1,TRBV23-1
CASSLGAGNQPQHF,TRBJ1-5,TRBV5-1
CSAAQSRGTVGYTF,TRBJ1-2,TRBV29-1
CASSLSGQGSYNEQFF,TRBJ2-1,TRBV7-3
CASSATDRGNEKLFF,TRBJ1-4,TRBV5-4
CASREAGGVHEQFF,TRBJ2-1,TRBV27
CASSLDSFNQPQHF,TRBJ1-5,TRBV6-2/TRBV6-3
CASSLDWAGNQPQHF,TRBJ1-5,TRBV5-8
CASIPGATDTQYF,TRBJ2-3,TRBV12-3/TRBV12-4
CASGQGIQPQHF,TRBJ1-5,TRBV6-5
CATSDFRSRGRPGRETQYF,TRBJ2-5,TRBV24-1
CASSLRVTVSGNTIYF,TRBJ1-3,TRBV28
CASSFMDRMGGYTF,TRBJ1-2,TRBV28
CASNKEITTVPSTDTQYF,TRBJ2-3,TRBV2
CASSLSIPGSYEQYF,TRBJ2-7,TRBV27
CASSQGLTQSYEQYF,TRBJ2-7,TRBV4-2
CATTPLQGSYGYTF,TRBJ1-2,TRBV15
CATSGRGGTDTQYF,TRBJ2-3,TRBV24-1
CASAAGTGNTIYF,TRBJ1-3,TRBV5-1
CATSRETSGGADTQYF,TRBJ2-3,TRBV15